This TCR beta chain was found in a study of blood T cell repertoires in COVID-19. Assay used: immunoSEQ multiplex PCR; TCRdb lists only in-frame clones, some missing. Among 190,000 or so clones listed, more than 75% were seen once. Germline values: CDR1 SGHTA, CDR2 FQGNSA. V trimming: 4 bases; J trimming: 3 bases; junction bases outside the gene matches: 7. This CDR3 is built from 15 residues. The clonotype originates from a man in his sixties who had recovered from COVID-19. Material for sequencing was peripheral blood. The J gene is TRBJ2-3, the V gene TRBV7-2; 7 nucleotides match TRBD2. The CDR3 nucleotides are TGTGCCAGCAGCTCGACTAGCCGAGTGACAGATACGCAGTATTTT. This encodes CASSSTSRVTDTQYF. Looking up the rest from reference TRBV7-2 and TRBJ2-3 gives the full variable domain: GAGVSQSPSNKVTEKGKDVELRCDPISGHTALYWYRQSLGQGLEFLIYFQGNSAPDKSGLPSDRFSAERTGGSVSTLTIQRTQQEDSAVYLCASSSTSRVTDTQYFGPGTRLTVL.